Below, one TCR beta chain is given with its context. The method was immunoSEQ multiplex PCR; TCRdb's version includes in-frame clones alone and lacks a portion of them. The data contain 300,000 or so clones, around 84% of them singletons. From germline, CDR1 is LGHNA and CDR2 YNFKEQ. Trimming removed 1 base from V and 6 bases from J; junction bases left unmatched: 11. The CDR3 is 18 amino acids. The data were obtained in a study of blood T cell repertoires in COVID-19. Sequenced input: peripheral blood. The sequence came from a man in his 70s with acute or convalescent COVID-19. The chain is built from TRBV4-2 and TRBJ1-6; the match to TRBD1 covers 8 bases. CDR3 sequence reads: CASSQVRASDRGNSPLHF. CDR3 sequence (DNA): TGTGCCAGCAGCCAAGTACGAGCCTCAGACAGGGGTAATTCACCCCTCCACTTT.